Following are 12 T cell receptor beta chains from one sample sequenced in a study of T cell changes during pregnancy in multiple sclerosis. Some clones are missing from TCRdb's copy, which holds only in-frame ones; the method was immunoSEQ multiplex PCR. This table holds 65,000 to 80,000 clones, over 85% found once. The material sequenced was peripheral blood, taken in the first trimester of pregnancy. The receptors were sampled from a female donor with multiple sclerosis, enrolled in a pregnancy study.

CDR3 in amino acids: CASSPRRGGGGQPQHF. Here the CDR3 DNA reads TGTGCCAGTAGTCCCCGCCGCGGGGGAGGGGGTCAGCCCCAGCATTTT. The chain joins TRBV19 to TRBJ1-5, with D possibly matching TRBD1 (6 bases). Trimming took 5 bases from V and 6 from J, leaving 20 bases between them. The CDR3 is 16 amino acids. Germline V gene lookup returns CDR1 LNHDA and CDR2 SQIVND (reference sequence).

The gene calls are TRBV7-6 and TRBJ2-1; TRBD2 might be the D (5 bases). Germline CDR1 reads SGHVS; CDR2 reads FNYEAQ. Trimming removed 5 bases from V and 3 bases from J, with 11 bases in between. This CDR3 has 14 residues. The CDR3 here is CASSPGVSYNEQFF. The CDR3 DNA reads as TGTGCCAGCAGCCCCGGGGTCAGCTACAATGAGCAGTTCTTC.

The chain carries TRBV6-5 and TRBJ2-1; D is possibly TRBD2 (6 bases). The CDR3 loop spans 16 amino acids. Germline V gene lookup returns CDR1 MNHEY and CDR2 SVGAGI. V dropped 0 bases and J dropped 3 bases, with 12 bases sitting between them. The CDR3 region has the DNA TGTGCCAGCAGTTACTCGAGTAGCGGATACTACAATGAGCAGTTCTTC. This codes for CASSYSSSGYYNEQFF.

The V gene is TRBV18, the J gene TRBJ2-3, with 7 bases aligning to TRBD2. CDR1 and CDR2 from the germline V gene are KGHSH and LQKENI. V trimming: 3 bases; J trimming: 3 bases; junction bases outside the gene matches: 9. The CDR3 length is 16 residues. This CDR3 reads CASSPSSGQPTDTQYF. As DNA, the CDR3 is TGTGCCAGCTCACCCTCTAGCGGCCAACCTACAGATACGCAGTATTTT.

The chain has TRBV7-8 and TRBJ2-5, with 7 bases lining up with TRBD1. The V segment lost 6 bases and the J segment 5 bases; nucleotides outside the gene matches: 9. The CDR3 has 14 amino acids. In germline, CDR1 is SGHVS, CDR2 FQNEAQ. The CDR3 protein is CASRMDRRGETQYF. CDR3 in DNA: TGTGCCAGCAGGATGGACCGCAGGGGGGAGACCCAGTACTTC.

The chain links TRBV6-6 to TRBJ2-5, with 10 bases lining up with TRBD2. The CDR3 covers 16 residues. In germline, CDR1 is MNHNY, CDR2 SVGAGI (reference sequence). V shed 4 bases, J shed 5 bases, and the junction held 10 bases outside the gene matches. CDR3: CASSFSKAGGPETQYF. The CDR3 coding sequence is TGTGCCAGCAGTTTTTCTAAAGCGGGAGGGCCGGAGACCCAGTACTTC.

This clone has just one count. V usage is TRBV27 and J usage is TRBJ2-7, with TRBD1 matching 7 bases. V shed 5 bases and J 3 bases; nucleotides not matched to a gene: 10. This CDR3 has 15 amino acids. From germline, CDR1 is MNHEY and CDR2 SMNVEV (reference sequence). The CDR3, as DNA: TGTGCCAGCAGTACACACCGGGACAGAATCTACGAGCAGTACTTC. It is translated as CASSTHRDRIYEQYF.

This clone has just one count. V is TRBV6-1 and J is TRBJ2-3, with TRBD2 matching over 8 bases. The V and J ends lost 1 base and 1 base, in that order; junction bases with no gene match: 4. Per germline, CDR1 MNHNS and CDR2 SASEGT. There are 16 residues in the CDR3. The CDR3 sequence is CASSEEAGEGTDTQYF. The CDR3 coding sequence is TGTGCCAGCAGTGAAGAAGCGGGAGAGGGCACAGATACGCAGTATTTT.

V and J are TRBV12-5 and TRBJ2-1, with D tentatively TRBD2 (6 bases). V lost 3 bases, J lost 9 bases, and 15 bases lay in between. There are 14 residues in the CDR3. Germline V lookup: CDR1 LGHNT, CDR2 FRNRAP. CDR3: CASGFPGGGGEQFF. The CDR3 region has the DNA TGTGCTAGTGGTTTCCCCGGGGGAGGAGGTGAGCAGTTCTTC.

V gene TRBV14 combines with J gene TRBJ2-7; a weak D match, TRBD1 (6 bases). This CDR3 contains 13 residues. Per the germline V gene, CDR1 is SGHDN and CDR2 is FVKESK. V was clipped by 4 bases and J by 4 bases, with 11 bases between them. CDR3 DNA sequence: TGTGCCAGCAGCCGGACAGACAAATACGAGCAGTACTTC. Translation gives CASSRTDKYEQYF.

The rearrangement joins TRBV19 to TRBJ2-2; a weak D match, TRBD2 (7 bases). This CDR3 is 15 amino acids long. Germline CDR1 is LNHDA and CDR2 is SQIVND (reference sequence). V shed 7 bases and J shed 0 bases, with 12 bases lying between them. The CDR3 coding sequence is TGTGCCAGTATGGAGGGGGGGGCGAACACCGGGGAGCTGTTTTTT. It translates to CASMEGGANTGELFF.

V gene TRBV25-1 combines with J gene TRBJ2-3, with 9 bases that match TRBD2. The CDR3 spans 17 residues. The V segment lost 10 bases and the J segment 4 bases; nucleotides outside the gene matches: 18. In germline, CDR1 is MGHDK, CDR2 SYGVNS. The CDR3 coding sequence is TGTGCCACCCAAGTGGCGGGGGGGCCAATCCGGGCAGATACGCAGTATTTT. Amino acids: CATQVAGGPIRADTQYF.